This T cell receptor beta chain was sequenced in a study of technical replicates of blood from several donors. The data were produced by immunoSEQ multiplex PCR, yet TCRdb's version contains in-frame clones alone and is incomplete. The profile shows tens of thousands of clones, over 95% of them singletons. The V end was cut by 7 bases, the J end by 0 bases, with 13 bases between. This CDR3 comprises 15 residues. Germline V CDR1 and CDR2: MNHNY, SVGAGI (reference sequence). The chain is built from TRBV6-6 and TRBJ1-5, with no clear D. The source is a human donor in good health. Sequencing input: T cells isolated from PBMCs. CDR3 DNA: TGTGCCAGCACCCCCGACGGGGTTAGCAATCAGCCCCAGCATTTT. Protein: CASTPDGVSNQPQHF.